This TCR beta chain was identified during a study of blood T cell repertoires in COVID-19. CDR3 length equals 13 residues. In the original analysis: Amplifying reference gene primers gave estimates of nucleated cell counts. The assay was immunoSEQ multiplex PCR, and TCRdb's table has in-frame clones only and misses some. That table furnishes V, J and clone size, whereas the DNA furnished D and trimming. Of about 260,000 clones in the sample, about 90% were seen once. Material for sequencing was peripheral blood. This TCR derives from a woman in her 40s who had recovered from COVID-19. The V gene is TRBV21-1, the J gene TRBJ1-2; whether TRBD1, the table's D call, matches the DNA was not checked. TRBV21-1 is listed as a pseudogene. In DNA form, the CDR3 reads TGTGCCAGCGAAGGGGCAGGCCCCGGGGGCTACACCTTC. Amino acid sequence: CASEGAGPGGYTF.